A single sample is the source of the 2 T cell receptor beta chains below, sequenced in a study of immune evolution from preneoplasia to lung adenocarcinoma. Here immunoSEQ multiplex PCR was the method, and the copy in TCRdb shows in-frame clones only, minus some. Counted here are around 4,000 clones, roughly four fifths occurring once; the ten biggest clones make up less than 15%. Sequenced sample: FFPE adjacent normal lung tissue. These receptors were collected from an older donor with lung adenocarcinoma.

The V and J genes are TRBV27 and TRBJ2-7; 7 bases align to TRBD1. The trim removed 6 bases at V and 2 bases at J, leaving 13 bases unmatched. This CDR3 comprises 16 residues. The germline V gene has CDR1 MNHEY and CDR2 SMNVEV (reference sequence). CDR3 sequence reads: CASSLSTGDKAYEQYF. CDR3 coding DNA: TGTGCCAGCAGCTTAAGCACAGGGGACAAGGCCTACGAGCAGTACTTC.

V gene TRBV11-3 combines with J gene TRBJ2-3, with 7 positions matching TRBD2. V lost 5 bases to trimming and J lost 4 bases; unmatched junction nucleotides: 9. The V gene's germline CDR1 is SGHNT and CDR2 YENEEA. The CDR3 runs to 15 residues. The CDR3 nucleotides are TGTGCCAGCAGCCCCGGCGGGGGTGGTCCAGATACGCAGTATTTT. This gives the protein CASSPGGGGPDTQYF.